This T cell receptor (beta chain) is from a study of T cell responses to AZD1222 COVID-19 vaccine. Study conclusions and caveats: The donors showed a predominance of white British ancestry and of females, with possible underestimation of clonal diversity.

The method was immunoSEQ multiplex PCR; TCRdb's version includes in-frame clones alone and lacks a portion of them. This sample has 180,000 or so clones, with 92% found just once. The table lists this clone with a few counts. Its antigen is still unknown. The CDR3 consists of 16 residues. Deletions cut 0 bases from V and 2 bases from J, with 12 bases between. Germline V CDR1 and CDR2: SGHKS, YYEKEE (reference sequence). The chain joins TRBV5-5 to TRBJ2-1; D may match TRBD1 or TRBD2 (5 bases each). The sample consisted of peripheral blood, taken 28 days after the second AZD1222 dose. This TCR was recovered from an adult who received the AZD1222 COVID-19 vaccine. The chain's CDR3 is CASSLGRDAAYNEQFF. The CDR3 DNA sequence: TGTGCCAGCAGCTTGGGACGGGACGCAGCCTACAATGAGCAGTTCTTC.